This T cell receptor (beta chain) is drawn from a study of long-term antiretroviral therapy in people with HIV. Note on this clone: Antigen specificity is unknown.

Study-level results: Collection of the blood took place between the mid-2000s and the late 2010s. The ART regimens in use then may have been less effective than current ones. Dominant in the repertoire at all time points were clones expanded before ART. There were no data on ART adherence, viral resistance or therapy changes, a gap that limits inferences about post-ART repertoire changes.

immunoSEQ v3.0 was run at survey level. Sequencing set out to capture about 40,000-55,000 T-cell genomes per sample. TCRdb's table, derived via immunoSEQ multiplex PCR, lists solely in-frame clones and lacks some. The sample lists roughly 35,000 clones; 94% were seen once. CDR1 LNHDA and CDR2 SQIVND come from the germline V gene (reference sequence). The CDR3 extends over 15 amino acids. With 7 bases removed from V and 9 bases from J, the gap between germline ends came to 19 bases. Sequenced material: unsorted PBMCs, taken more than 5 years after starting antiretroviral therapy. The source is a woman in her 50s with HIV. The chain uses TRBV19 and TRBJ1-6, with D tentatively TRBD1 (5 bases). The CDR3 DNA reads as TGTGCCAGTATGGGCTGGGACCGAGGAAGTTCACCCCTCCACTTT. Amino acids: CASMGWDRGSSPLHF.